This T cell receptor beta chain was captured in a study of Graves' ophthalmopathy and Graves' hyperthyroidism. Across the study: No progression to ophthalmopathy over 18 months defined stable hyperthyroidism.

Orbital computed tomography and thyroid ultrasound, along with TRAb, serum thyroxine and clinical symptoms, underpinned diagnosis. V lost 6 bases, J lost 5 bases, and 6 bases stayed unmatched. This CDR3 comprises 16 residues. Beta-chain TCR CDR3 regions were amplified from RNA transcripts. RT-PCR in the first round used HTBI primers; a second-round multiplex PCR followed. Via MiXCR, TCRdb re-called the multiplex PCR reads, giving one row per CDR3 protein. The table shows a few hundred thousand distinct CDR3 sequences, with about two fifths occurring only once. This receptor was obtained from an adult man with Graves' hyperthyroidism. V and J are TRBV12-3 or TRBV12-4 and TRBJ1-6; 11 positions agree with TRBD1. Sequenced: peripheral blood or thyroid tissue (not recorded which). The CDR3 DNA is TGTGCCAGCAGGCGGGGACAGGGGGTCCATAATTCACCCCTCCACTTT. Protein: CASRRGQGVHNSPLHF.